A few counts support the clone carrying this TCR beta chain. Its target is not known. Researchers reported that TCR beta cDNA libraries carried unique molecular identifiers. Input amounts of roughly 0.9 to 10 million T cells were used. These gave about 500,000 cDNA molecules, so each molecule approximated one T cell. One entry per CDR3 protein results from TCRdb running MiXCR on the PCR reads. The sample includes hundreds of thousands of distinct CDR3 sequences, about 27% of them seen just once. The sample comes from a study of post-analysis software for immune sequencing data. Regarding the study as a whole: Pronounced co-clustering by F measure was evident among identically batched samples. TRBV5-6, TRBV5-1 and TRBV20-1 belonged to a set of roughly five TRBV segments that were more frequent in patients than controls.

CDR3 size: 15 residues. Trimming at V came to 6 bases and at J to 2 bases, leaving 3 bases not matched to a gene. CDR1 and CDR2 from the germline V gene are SNHLY and FYNNEI. This chain uses TRBV2 with TRBJ2-3; 12 nucleotides agree with TRBD2. Sequencing used blood. The TCR originated in a girl between 5 and 17 years old with multiple sclerosis. Here the CDR3 reads CASRRTSGVTDTQYF. The CDR3 DNA is TGTGCCAGCAGACGGACTAGCGGGGTCACAGATACGCAGTATTTT.